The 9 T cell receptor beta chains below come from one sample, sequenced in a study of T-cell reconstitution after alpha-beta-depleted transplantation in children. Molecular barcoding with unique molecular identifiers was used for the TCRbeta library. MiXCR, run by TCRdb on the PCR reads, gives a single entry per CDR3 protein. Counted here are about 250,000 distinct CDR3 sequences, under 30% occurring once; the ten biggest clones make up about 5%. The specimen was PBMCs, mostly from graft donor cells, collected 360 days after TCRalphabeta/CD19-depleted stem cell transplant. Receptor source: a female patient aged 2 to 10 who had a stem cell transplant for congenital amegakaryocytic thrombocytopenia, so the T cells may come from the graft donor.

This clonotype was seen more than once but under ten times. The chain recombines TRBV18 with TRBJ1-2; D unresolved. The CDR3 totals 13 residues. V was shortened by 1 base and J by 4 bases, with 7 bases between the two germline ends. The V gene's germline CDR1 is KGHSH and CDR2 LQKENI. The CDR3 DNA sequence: TGTGCCAGCTCACCACTGTATCTCTATGGCTACACCTTC. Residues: CASSPLYLYGYTF.

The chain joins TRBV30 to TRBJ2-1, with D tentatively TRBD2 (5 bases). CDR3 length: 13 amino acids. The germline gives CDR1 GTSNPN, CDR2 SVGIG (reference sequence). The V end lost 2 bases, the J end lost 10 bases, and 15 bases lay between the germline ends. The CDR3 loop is CAWSPPWPGEQFF. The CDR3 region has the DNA TGTGCCTGGAGTCCCCCCTGGCCGGGAGAGCAGTTCTTC.

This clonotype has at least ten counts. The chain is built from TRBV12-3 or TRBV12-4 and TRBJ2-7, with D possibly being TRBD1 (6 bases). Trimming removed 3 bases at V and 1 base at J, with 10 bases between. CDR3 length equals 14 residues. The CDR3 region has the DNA TGTGCCAGCAGTTTCCTTACAGGGTCCTACGAGCAGTACTTC. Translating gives CASSFLTGSYEQYF.

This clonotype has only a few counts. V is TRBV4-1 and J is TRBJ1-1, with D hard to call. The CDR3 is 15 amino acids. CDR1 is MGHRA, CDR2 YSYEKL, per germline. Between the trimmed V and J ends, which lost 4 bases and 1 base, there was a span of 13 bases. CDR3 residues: CASSPPQDGNTEAFF. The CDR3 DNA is TGCGCCAGCAGCCCACCCCAGGACGGGAACACTGAAGCTTTCTTT.

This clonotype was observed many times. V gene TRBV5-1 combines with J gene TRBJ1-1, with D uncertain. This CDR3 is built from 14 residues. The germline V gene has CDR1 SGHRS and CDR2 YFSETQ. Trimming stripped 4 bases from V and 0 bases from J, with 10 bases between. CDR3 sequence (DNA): TGCGCCAGCAGCCTCGGACTCTTGAACACTGAAGCTTTCTTT. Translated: CASSLGLLNTEAFF.

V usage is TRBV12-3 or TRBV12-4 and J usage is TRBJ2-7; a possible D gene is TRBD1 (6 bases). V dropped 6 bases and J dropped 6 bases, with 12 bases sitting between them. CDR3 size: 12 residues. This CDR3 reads CASSLRGSEQYF. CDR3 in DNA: TGTGCCAGCAGCCTAAGGGGGAGCGAGCAGTACTTC.

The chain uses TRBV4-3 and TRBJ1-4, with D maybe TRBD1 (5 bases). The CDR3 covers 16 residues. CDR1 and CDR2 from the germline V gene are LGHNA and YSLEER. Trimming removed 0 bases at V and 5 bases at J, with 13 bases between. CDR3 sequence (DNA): TGCGCCAGCAGCCAAGATCTATGGGACGGGAATGAAAAACTGTTTTTT. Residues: CASSQDLWDGNEKLFF.

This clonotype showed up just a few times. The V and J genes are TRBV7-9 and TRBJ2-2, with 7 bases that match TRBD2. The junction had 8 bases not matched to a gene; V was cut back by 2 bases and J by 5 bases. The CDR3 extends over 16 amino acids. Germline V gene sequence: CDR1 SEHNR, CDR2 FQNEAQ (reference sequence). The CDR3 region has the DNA TGTGCCAGCAGCTTATCGGAAAGCGGGGTTACCGGGGAGCTGTTTTTT. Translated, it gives CASSLSESGVTGELFF.

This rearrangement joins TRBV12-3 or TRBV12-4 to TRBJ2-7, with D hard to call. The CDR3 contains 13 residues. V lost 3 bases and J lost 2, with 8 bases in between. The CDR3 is CASSFARTYEQYF. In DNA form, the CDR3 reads TGTGCCAGCAGTTTTGCCAGAACCTACGAGCAGTACTTC.